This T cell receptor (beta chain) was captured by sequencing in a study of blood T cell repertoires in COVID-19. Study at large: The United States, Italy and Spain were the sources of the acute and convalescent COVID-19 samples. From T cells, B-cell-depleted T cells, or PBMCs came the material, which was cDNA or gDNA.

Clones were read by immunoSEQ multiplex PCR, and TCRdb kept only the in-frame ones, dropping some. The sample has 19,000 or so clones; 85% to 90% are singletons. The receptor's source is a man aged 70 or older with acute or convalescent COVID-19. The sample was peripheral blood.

The CDR3 region is CASTGQGDEKLFF. CDR3 coding DNA: TGTGCCAGCACCGGACAGGGAGATGAAAAACTGTTTTTT. This chain joins TRBV12-3 or TRBV12-4 and TRBJ1-4; 8 bases agree with TRBD1. CDR3 length: 13 residues. V was clipped by 7 bases and J by 6 bases; unmatched bases: 4.